The clone carrying this T cell receptor beta chain was recorded a few times. The antigen remains unidentified. Distinct nucleotide sequences in the sample also encode this CDR3. This specimen belongs to a study of cytomegalovirus exposure and HLA in healthy donors. PCR used 60 Vbeta primers and 13 Jbeta primers. Original analysis: As a later analysis found, there were 80 million or so unique TCR beta chains, of which roughly 11 million were shared. The protocol was immunoSEQ multiplex PCR, while the TCRdb copy is restricted to in-frame clones and leaves out a portion. For V, J and clone size, that table is used; D and trimming come from the DNA. The sample carries 140,000 or so clones, approximately 81% recorded once. Study-level results: It was only CMV serostatus that was available as immune exposure information.

J lost 7 bases, V lost 0 bases, and 0 bases had no gene match. Per germline, CDR1 MRHNA and CDR2 SNTAGT. This CDR3 contains 13 residues. Sample: PBMCs. The receptor was derived from a boy aged 2-9 years in good health and CMV-seronegative. The V and J genes are TRBV6-4 and TRBJ1-2, with 9 nucleotides matching TRBD1. The CDR3 nucleotides are TGTGCCAGCAGTGACTCGACAGGGGGTGGCTACACCTTC. Translating it yields CASSDSTGGGYTF.